This T cell receptor beta chain was recorded in a study of blood T cell repertoires in COVID-19. This CDR3 region has 13 residues. V lost 2 bases and J 2 bases, leaving 7 bases between the germline ends. Germline V gene data show CDR1 as GTSNPN and CDR2 as SVGIG (reference sequence). Assay: immunoSEQ multiplex PCR; the TCRdb copy retains only in-frame clones and omits some. Of about 480,000 clones listed, over 75% are singletons. This sequence joins TRBV30 and TRBJ2-1, with D possibly being TRBD2 (6 bases). This TCR came from a woman aged 40 to 50 who had recovered from COVID-19. The sequencing input was PBMCs or T cells enriched from blood (not recorded which). The DNA of the CDR3 is TGTGCCTGGAGTAGCGGGCCCTACAATGAGCAGTTCTTC. This encodes CAWSSGPYNEQFF.